This TCR beta chain was profiled in a study of graft-versus-host responses after intestinal transplantation. V shed 3 bases and J 7 bases; nucleotides not matched to a gene: 8. The CDR3 is 15 residues long. CDR1 SGHRS and CDR2 YFSETQ come from the germline V gene. As concerns this clone: As yet, its antigen is unknown.

Produced via immunoSEQ multiplex PCR; TCRdb's table is partial and in-frame only. The sample lists roughly 97,000 clones; approximately 92% were seen once. Overall study results and limits: Early declines in HvG clones that occurred post-transplant were associated with peak circulating GvH clone levels. Individuals carrying graft-donor T cell macrochimerism showed high graft-versus-host to host-versus-graft clonal ratios in allografts.

The V gene is TRBV5-1, the J gene TRBJ2-1; 9 nucleotides agree with TRBD1. Material: PBMCs, obtained 450 to 460 days after intestinal transplant. This TCR was sampled from a human patient who received an intestinal transplant, so some T cells may come from the graft donor. The CDR3 nucleotides read TGCGCCAGCAGCTGGGGACAGGGAGTAGGGAATGAGCAGTTCTTC. Its protein is CASSWGQGVGNEQFF.